The clone carrying this T cell receptor beta chain was detected only a few times. The data are from a study of blood T cell repertoires in COVID-19. Study-wide context: Samples representing acute and convalescent COVID-19 were sourced from the United States, Italy and Spain.

Authors' analysis steps: Amplification of reference gene primers provided the estimated nucleated cell counts. The protocol was immunoSEQ multiplex PCR, while the TCRdb copy is restricted to in-frame clones and leaves out a portion. That table gives V, J and clone size, and the DNA gave D and trimming. The sample has a few hundred thousand clones, about 79% seen once; the top ten hold about 1.5%. The V gene's germline CDR1 is MNHNS and CDR2 SASEGT. The CDR3 spans 13 residues. Unmatched junction bases numbered 3, after V lost 9 bases and J lost 2 bases. The V call is TRBV6-1, the J call TRBJ1-5, with 8 bases lining up with TRBD1. The sequenced sample consisted of peripheral blood. This clonotype was sampled from a woman aged 40 to 55 who had recovered from COVID-19. CDR3: CASTGQGNQPQHF. For the CDR3, the DNA is TGTGCCAGTACGGGACAGGGCAATCAGCCCCAGCATTTT.